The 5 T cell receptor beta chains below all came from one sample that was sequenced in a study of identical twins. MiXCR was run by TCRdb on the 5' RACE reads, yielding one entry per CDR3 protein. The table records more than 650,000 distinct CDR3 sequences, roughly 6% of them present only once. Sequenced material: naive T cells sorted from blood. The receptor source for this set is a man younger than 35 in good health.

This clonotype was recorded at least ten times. CDR3 nucleotide sequence: TGTGCCAGCAGTCTGGAGGAGGTGGAGACCCAGTACTTC. Translated: CASSLEEVETQYF. The gene calls are TRBV12-3 or TRBV12-4 and TRBJ2-5, with D perhaps TRBD2 (5 bases). V lost 5 bases, J lost 5 bases, and 12 bases lay in between. CDR3 size: 13 residues.

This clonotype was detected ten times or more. The CDR3 DNA is TGCAGTGCTAGAGCCGGGAGCCCCTACGAGCAGTACGTC. It encodes CSARAGSPYEQYV. The chain links TRBV20-1 to TRBJ2-7; possible D gene TRBD2, 6 bases. This CDR3 has 13 amino acids. The V gene's germline CDR1 is DFQATT and CDR2 SNEGSKA (reference sequence). The ends were cut back, 1 base at V and 2 bases at J, with 9 bases in the middle.

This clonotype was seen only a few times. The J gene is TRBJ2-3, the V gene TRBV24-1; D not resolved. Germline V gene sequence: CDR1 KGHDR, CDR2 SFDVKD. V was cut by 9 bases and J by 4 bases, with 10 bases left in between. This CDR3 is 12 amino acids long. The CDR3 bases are TGTGCCACCGGGGAAGGCGCAGATACGCAGTATTTT. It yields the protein CATGEGADTQYF.

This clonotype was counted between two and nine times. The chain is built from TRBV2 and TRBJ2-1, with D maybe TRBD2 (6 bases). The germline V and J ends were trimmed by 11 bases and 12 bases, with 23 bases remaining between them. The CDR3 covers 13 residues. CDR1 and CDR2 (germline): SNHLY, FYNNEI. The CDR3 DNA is TGTGCCGGAACCGGGAGCTTTGCAGATGGGCAGTTCTTC. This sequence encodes CAGTGSFADGQFF.

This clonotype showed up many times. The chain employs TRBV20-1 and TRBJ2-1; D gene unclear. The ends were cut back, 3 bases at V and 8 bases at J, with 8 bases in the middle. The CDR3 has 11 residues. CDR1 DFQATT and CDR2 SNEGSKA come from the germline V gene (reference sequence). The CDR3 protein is CSASFRDEQFF. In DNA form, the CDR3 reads TGCAGTGCTAGTTTCCGCGATGAGCAGTTCTTC.